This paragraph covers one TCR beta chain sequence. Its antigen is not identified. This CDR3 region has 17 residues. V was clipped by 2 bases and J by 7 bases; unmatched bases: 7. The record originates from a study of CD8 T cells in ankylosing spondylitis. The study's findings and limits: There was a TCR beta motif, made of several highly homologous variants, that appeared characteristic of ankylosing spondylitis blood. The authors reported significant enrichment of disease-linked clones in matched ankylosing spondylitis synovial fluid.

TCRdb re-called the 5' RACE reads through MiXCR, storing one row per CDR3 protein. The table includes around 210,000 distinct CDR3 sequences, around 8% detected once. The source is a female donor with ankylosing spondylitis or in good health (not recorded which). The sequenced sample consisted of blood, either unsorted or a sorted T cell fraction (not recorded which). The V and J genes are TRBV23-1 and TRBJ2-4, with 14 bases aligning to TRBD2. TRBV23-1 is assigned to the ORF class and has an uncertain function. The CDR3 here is CASSQPGLAGVANIQYF. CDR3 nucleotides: TGCGCCAGCAGTCAACCGGGACTAGCGGGAGTTGCGAACATTCAGTACTTC.